A selection of T cell receptor beta chains follows, all from one sample in a study of T cell changes during pregnancy in multiple sclerosis. TCRdb's table, derived via immunoSEQ multiplex PCR, lists solely in-frame clones and lacks some. The profile covers 40,000 or so clones, with roughly 91% appearing a single time and 0.37% taken by the ten largest. This material consisted of CD4+ T cells from peripheral blood mononuclear cells, taken after pregnancy. Receptors originate from a female donor in good health, enrolled as a control in a pregnancy study. Both conserved end residues are part of each CDR3. Fields, in order: CDR3 DNA, CDR3 protein, D gene, clone size, J gene, V gene. The D gene is left open where the match is weak. The size entry is marked missing in some rows and otherwise reads once, few, many or a size class.

TGTGCCAGCATCCGGGACAGGGACACTGAAGCTTTCTTT CASIRDRDTEAFF TRBD1 - TRBJ1-1 TRBV2
TGTGCCTGGGCTGGACAGGGGCCTAACTATGGCTACACCTTC CAWAGQGPNYGYTF TRBD1 - TRBJ1-2 TRBV30
TGTGCCAGCAGCTTACCCCGACAGGGGAGCTCTGGAAACACCATATATTTT CASSLPRQGSSGNTIYF TRBD1 - TRBJ1-3 TRBV7-9
TGCGCCAGCAGCCAAGGGTTTGTAGGGGCTGACGAGCAGTACTTC CASSQGFVGADEQYF - - TRBJ2-7 TRBV4-3
TGTGCCATCAGTGTTAATATGGTAGGACAACCGATCTATGGCTACACCTTC CAISVNMVGQPIYGYTF - once TRBJ1-2 TRBV10-3
TGTGCCAGCAGCTTCAGGACTAGCGGAGACAATGAGCAGTTCTTC CASSFRTSGDNEQFF TRBD2 - TRBJ2-1 TRBV7-9
TGCGCCAGCAGCTTGGTTTTAGGACAGCAGACCGGGGAGCTGTTTTTT CASSLVLGQQTGELFF - once TRBJ2-2 TRBV5-1
TGTGCCAGCAGGCCCGACTCCCAGGGTATCTCACCCCTCCACTTT CASRPDSQGISPLHF - once TRBJ1-6 TRBV6-5
TGTGCCAGCAGCAAAGGGTCTAGCGGGTCCTACGAGCAGTACTTC CASSKGSSGSYEQYF TRBD2 - TRBJ2-7 TRBV27
TGTGCCTGGAGTCTGGGGGCGAACACTGAAGCTTTCTTT CAWSLGANTEAFF - - TRBJ1-1 TRBV30
TGTGCCAGCAGCTCGTTATGGACCGGAGCGGTCATGGAGCAGTTCTTC CASSSLWTGAVMEQFF - once TRBJ2-1 TRBV11-3
TGTGCCAGCAGAGAGAGCGGAGCTAGCACAGATACGCAGTATTTT CASRESGASTDTQYF - - TRBJ2-3 TRBV11-3
TGTGCTAGCAGCTTAGGACTAGCGGGGGCGGATGAGCAGTTCTTC CASSLGLAGADEQFF TRBD2 - TRBJ2-1 TRBV7-7
TGCAGTGCTCGCGGGGAAGAGACCCAGTACTTC CSARGEETQYF - - TRBJ2-5 TRBV20-1
TGTGCCAGCTCACCAACTTTAGCGGGAGGGACCACAGATACGCAGTATTTT CASSPTLAGGTTDTQYF TRBD2 - TRBJ2-3 TRBV18
TGTGCCAGCAGCCGCCGCAGGGAAGGGAACTATGGCTACACCTTC CASSRRREGNYGYTF - - TRBJ1-2 TRBV14
TGCGCCAGCAGCTCCCGGGATGAGCAGTTCTTC CASSSRDEQFF - - TRBJ2-1 TRBV5-1
TGTGCCACAGGATTAGGCCACGAGCAGTACTTC CATGLGHEQYF - few TRBJ2-7 TRBV27
TGTGCCAGCAGCTATGACACGACGACGTCCCGCACCGGGGAGCTGTTTTTT CASSYDTTTSRTGELFF - - TRBJ2-2 TRBV11-3
TGCGCCAGCAGCCTCGGGGGGAACACCGGGGAGCTGTTTTTT CASSLGGNTGELFF - - TRBJ2-2 TRBV5-1
TGCAGCGTTGGAAAGGGGACCGGGGAGCTGTTTTTT CSVGKGTGELFF - - TRBJ2-2 TRBV29-1
TGTGCCAGCAGCCTTACACTAGCGGGATCCTACGAGCAGTACTTC CASSLTLAGSYEQYF TRBD2 - TRBJ2-7 TRBV7-2
TGTGCCAGCGCTCCGGGACAGCGTGGCTACACCTTC CASAPGQRGYTF TRBD1 - TRBJ1-2 TRBV6-1